This TCR beta chain was obtained from a study of T cells in tuberculosis. The overall study: Sequenced TCRs come from CD1B-GMM tetramer-binding T cells. This South African cohort compared adolescents with or without latent tuberculosis against adults with active tuberculosis. Notes on the study in general: The TCR-beta difference was not significant; alpha differences partly reflected length.

There are 18 residues in the CDR3. V lost 2 bases, J lost 2 bases, and 6 bases stayed unmatched. CDR1 SGHRS and CDR2 YFSETQ come from the germline V gene. As for this clone: Its specificity is unknown.

The method was immunoSEQ multiplex PCR; TCRdb's version includes in-frame clones alone and lacks a portion of them. The sample lists tens of thousands of clones; 90% to 95% were seen once. The chain is built from TRBV5-1 and TRBJ2-1; 14 bases are shared with TRBD2. Sequencing used PBMCs. The source is a donor aged 10 to 29 with latent tuberculosis or without tuberculosis infection. CDR3 nucleotide sequence: TGCGCCAGCAGCTTAGGGAGACTAGCGGGAGGGCCCTACAATGAGCAGTTCTTC. Its translation is CASSLGRLAGGPYNEQFF.